The 2 T cell receptor beta chains presented below share a single source sample, sequenced in a study of cytomegalovirus exposure and HLA in healthy donors. Both 60 Vbeta primers and 13 Jbeta primers went into the PCR. Method: immunoSEQ multiplex PCR; TCRdb's copy keeps in-frame clones and lacks some. The sample holds about 170,000 clones, 70% to 85% seen once. What was sequenced was PBMCs. Receptor source: a human donor in good health.

The chain joins TRBV20-1 to TRBJ2-3; D is unclear. V was pared by 6 bases and J by 6 bases, with 10 bases between. Germline V gene lookup returns CDR1 DFQATT and CDR2 SNEGSKA (reference sequence). The CDR3 covers 11 residues. The CDR3 is CSATYKDTQYF. The CDR3 nucleotides read TGCAGTGCAACATATAAGGATACGCAGTATTTT.

The J gene is TRBJ2-1, the V gene TRBV11-3, with 8 bases that match TRBD2. CDR1 is SGHNT, CDR2 YENEEA, per germline. The CDR3 is 13 residues long. The junction had 7 bases not matched to a gene; V was cut back by 1 base and J by 14 bases. This CDR3 is CASSLGVSGEKFF. The CDR3 DNA reads as TGTGCCAGCAGCTTAGGGGTTAGCGGGGAGAAGTTCTTC.